The 17 T cell receptor beta chains presented below share a single source sample, sequenced in a study of sequential checkpoint blockade in melanoma (dated by TCRdb to the late 2010s). The protocol used for the library was the immunoSEQ multiplex PCR assay. The table was pulled from immuneACCESS by TCRdb, which kept in-frame rearrangements only. Such tables lose some clones; where checked, under half of the loss comes from unresolved V genes, and the rest has no known cause. The sample has some 40,000 clones on record, roughly 81% of them singletons. The top ten constitute around 5.8% of the sample. The treatment or condition label, read with the paper, signifies: randomized to nivolumab then ipilimumab (arm A) or the reverse (arm B). The sample here was CD8+ T cells sorted from blood (inferred from file names), taken from a patient given nivolumab and ipilimumab in sequence. These receptors were taken from a human donor with melanoma.

The rearrangement joins TRBV6-8 to TRBJ1-3; D perhaps matches TRBD1 (6 bases). Germline CDR1 MNHGY, CDR2 SAAAGT. V was pared by 9 bases and J by 0 bases, with 21 bases between. The CDR3 consists of 17 residues. CDR3 residues: CARHLTGSSNSGNTIYF. In nucleotides, the CDR3 is TGTGCCAGACACCTTACAGGGTCGTCCAACTCTGGAAACACCATATATTTT.

This sequence joins TRBV27 and TRBJ2-5; D possibly corresponds to TRBD2 (6 bases). The J call may not be correct, given that the DNA end is closer to TRBJ2-7. The CDR3 extends over 15 amino acids. The germline V gene has CDR1 MNHEY and CDR2 SMNVEV (reference sequence). CDR3 DNA: TGTGCCAGCAGTTTAAGGAGGGGTCAATCCTACGAGCAGTACTTC. Residues: CASSLRRGQSYEQYF.

This chain links TRBV28 with TRBJ2-3; 10 bases align to TRBD2. There are 17 residues in the CDR3. The ends lost 6 bases at V and 2 bases at J; junction bases unmatched: 11. Germline CDR1 MDHEN, CDR2 SYDVKM. The CDR3 is CASSSLTAGGPTDTQYF. CDR3 nucleotides: TGTGCCAGCAGCTCTCTAACAGCGGGAGGGCCCACAGATACGCAGTATTTT.

The rearrangement links TRBV5-5 to TRBJ2-7, with 7 bases that match TRBD1. The CDR3 sequence is 17 residues long. From germline, CDR1 is SGHKS and CDR2 YYEKEE (reference sequence). Trimming at V came to 1 base and at J to 6 bases, leaving 16 bases not matched to a gene. CDR3 amino acids: CASSLTTPQGTPGEQYF. As DNA, the CDR3 is TGTGCCAGCAGCTTGACGACTCCACAGGGGACCCCTGGCGAGCAGTACTTC.

The CDR3 loop reads CATSSPYRGQSYNEQFF. The CDR3 DNA reads TGTGCCACCAGCAGTCCTTACAGGGGGCAATCCTACAATGAGCAGTTCTTC. V gene TRBV15 combines with J gene TRBJ2-1, with TRBD1 matching over 9 bases. Germline V gene data show CDR1 as LNHNV and CDR2 as YYDKDF (reference sequence). The CDR3 sequence is 17 residues long. The junction had 7 bases not matched to a gene; V was cut back by 3 bases and J by 1 base.

The V and J genes are TRBV2 and TRBJ1-5, with D possibly matching TRBD1 (6 bases). V gave up 3 bases and J gave up 0 bases, with 9 bases separating them. The CDR3 is 15 residues long. The germline V gene has CDR1 SNHLY and CDR2 FYNNEI. Here the CDR3 DNA reads TGTGCCAGCAGTGAGGGGACACTTAGCAATCAGCCCCAGCATTTT. This encodes CASSEGTLSNQPQHF. Full variable domain (remainder filled in from reference TRBV2 and TRBJ1-5): EPEVTQTPSHQVTQMGQEVILRCVPISNHLYFYWYRQILGQKVEFLVSFYNNEISEKSEIFDDQFSVERPDGSNFTLKIRSTKLEDSAMYFCASSEGTLSNQPQHFGDGTRLSIL.

The chain carries TRBV4-2 and TRBJ2-7, with D uncertain. Looked up from germline, CDR1 is LGHNA and CDR2 is YNFKEQ. CDR3 length: 13 residues. V was shortened by 1 base and J by 8 bases, with 12 bases between the two germline ends. The CDR3 bases are TGTGCCAGCAGCCAAGGAGCTCTAGAACAGCAGTACTTC. Residues: CASSQGALEQQYF.

V gene TRBV7-9 combines with J gene TRBJ2-1; D is undetermined. Germline CDR1 reads SEHNR; CDR2 reads FQNEAQ (reference sequence). This CDR3 region has 12 residues. The ends were cut back, 1 base at V and 10 bases at J, with 8 bases in the middle. The DNA of the CDR3 is TGTGCCAGCAGCTTAGTTCTGCAGGAGCAGTTCTTC. It yields the protein CASSLVLQEQFF.

As DNA, the CDR3 is TGTGCCAGCAGCTTATCAGAGGGGGCCTTGGCCTACGAGCAGTACTTC. Protein sequence: CASSLSEGALAYEQYF. This chain connects TRBV11-2 to TRBJ2-7, with 7 bases that match TRBD1. Unmatched junction bases numbered 9, after V lost 2 bases and J lost 2 bases. The CDR3 covers 16 residues. CDR1 is SGHAT and CDR2 is FQNNGV in the germline V gene. The whole variable domain, filled in from reference TRBV11-2 and TRBJ2-7, reads EAGVAQSPRYKIIEKRQSVAFWCNPISGHATLYWYQQILGQGPKLLIQFQNNGVVDDSQLPKDRFSAERLKGVDSTLKIQPAKLEDSAVYLCASSLSEGALAYEQYFGPGTRLTVT.

The chain couples TRBV29-1 to TRBJ1-6, with 12 bases matching TRBD1. The CDR3 contains 15 residues. Germline V gene data show CDR1 as SQVTM and CDR2 as ANQGSEA. V was clipped by 4 bases and J by 5 bases; unmatched bases: 3. Here the CDR3 reads CSVGGTGGDNSPLHF. The CDR3 DNA reads TGCAGCGTTGGGGGGACAGGGGGCGATAATTCACCCCTCCACTTT.

The gene calls are TRBV18 and TRBJ2-7, with 9 bases identical to TRBD1. The germline V gene encodes CDR1 KGHSH and CDR2 LQKENI. The V gene end was trimmed by 3 bases and the J gene end by 5 bases; junction bases not matched to a gene: 5. The CDR3 is 14 amino acids. The CDR3 region has the DNA TGTGCCAGCTCACCCGGGACAGGGAGACACGAGCAGTACTTC. Encoded protein: CASSPGTGRHEQYF.

Worth noting for this clone: One end of the junction does not line up with germline, which may come from a read error. This same CDR3 is encoded by further DNA sequences in the sample. This chain joins TRBV29-1 and TRBJ1-2; 7 bases are shared with TRBD1. Germline CDR1 and CDR2: SQVTM and ANQGSEA. This CDR3 is 11 amino acids long. The CDR3 DNA follows: TGCAGCGTTGTGACAGGGTTCGGCTATACCTTC. This sequence encodes CSVVTGFGYTF.

The sample holds one count of this clone. This chain uses TRBV10-1 with TRBJ1-1, with 12 bases that match TRBD1. From germline, CDR1 is WNHNN and CDR2 SYGVQD (reference sequence). Trimming at V came to 8 bases and at J to 1 base, leaving 5 bases not matched to a gene. CDR3 size: 15 residues. CDR3: CASSGQGARNTEAFF. As DNA, the CDR3 is TGCGCCAGCTCGGGACAGGGGGCGAGGAACACTGAAGCTTTCTTT.

This chain joins TRBV9 and TRBJ1-4; a possible D gene is TRBD1 (5 bases). The CDR3 covers 13 residues. The V and J ends lost 4 bases and 13 bases respectively, with 17 bases between them. Germline V lookup: CDR1 SGDLS, CDR2 YYNGEE. The CDR3 loop is CASSPLEQGGLFF. In nucleotides, the CDR3 is TGTGCCAGCAGCCCTCTAGAGCAGGGCGGACTGTTTTTT.

This clone occurred a few times. The V and J genes are TRBV9 and TRBJ2-5; 8 nucleotides agree with TRBD2. V dropped 4 bases and J dropped 5; count of bases not matched to a gene: 10. The CDR3 covers 15 residues. From germline, CDR1 is SGDLS and CDR2 YYNGEE. CDR3 coding DNA: TGTGCCAGCAGCCCCAACGGGGGGGCCGGTGAGACCCAGTACTTC. Translating it yields CASSPNGGAGETQYF.

This clone occurred a few times. The chain couples TRBV27 to TRBJ1-6; no firm D call. Trimming removed 4 bases at V and 7 bases at J, with 17 bases between. The CDR3 totals 16 residues. Germline values: CDR1 MNHEY, CDR2 SMNVEV (reference sequence). CDR3 region: CASSSTTGFGNSPLHF. CDR3 in DNA: TGTGCCAGCAGTTCTACGACTGGATTTGGGAATTCACCCCTCCACTTT.

Judged by abundance, this clone is medium-sized (0.01 to 0.1%). As DNA, the CDR3 is TGTGCCATCAGTAACCCCTTGCAAGGACGGGGCGAGCAGTACTTC. This translates into CAISNPLQGRGEQYF. This sequence joins TRBV10-3 and TRBJ2-7; TRBD2 might be the D (5 bases). The germline V gene encodes CDR1 ENHRY and CDR2 SYGVKD. Trimming shortened V by 5 bases and J by 6 bases, and 20 bases separated the two germline ends. This CDR3 is built from 15 residues.